The 18 T cell receptor beta chains listed next were all sequenced from one sample in a study of blood T cells in healthy people across ages. With a J-beta primer mix and a sample-barcoded 5' primer, a second PCR ran 7 to 11 cycles. TCRdb re-derived calls from the 5' RACE reads in MiXCR, one entry per CDR3 protein. The table lists 800,000 or so distinct CDR3 sequences, roughly 60% of them singletons. Sequences were obtained from blood. The receptors were gathered from a young man in good health.

This clonotype was counted once. This chain connects TRBV4-3 to TRBJ2-3; D not certain. The CDR3 is 14 residues long. Germline V lookup: CDR1 LGHNA, CDR2 YSLEER. Trimming shortened V by 3 bases and J by 1 base, and 8 bases separated the two germline ends. The CDR3, as DNA: TGCGCCAGCAGCCACCGGTGGGGCACAGATACGCAGTATTTT. This translates into CASSHRWGTDTQYF.

V usage is TRBV29-1 and J usage is TRBJ2-2, with D possibly called TRBD1 or TRBD2 (6 bases each). This CDR3 is built from 14 residues. Looked up from germline, CDR1 is SQVTM and CDR2 is ANQGSEA. Trimming took off 2 bases at V and 5 bases at J, with 12 bases between the two ends. The CDR3 reads CSVEWGARTGELFF. CDR3 nucleotide sequence: TGCAGCGTTGAATGGGGGGCGCGGACCGGGGAGCTGTTTTTT.

DNA of the CDR3: TGTGCCAGCAGTCCCCCAGCCTCCTACGAGCAGTACTTC. Translation gives CASSPPASYEQYF. The chain couples TRBV12-3 or TRBV12-4 to TRBJ2-7, with D unresolved. This CDR3 is built from 13 residues. V lost 5 bases and J lost 0, with 8 bases in between.

This clonotype turned up a few times. V usage is TRBV11-2 and J usage is TRBJ2-3; the D call may be TRBD1 or TRBD2 (6 bases each). Trimming shortened V by 1 base and J by 2 bases, and 13 bases separated the two germline ends. The CDR3 consists of 16 residues. The germline gives CDR1 SGHAT, CDR2 FQNNGV. The CDR3 DNA follows: TGTGCCAGCAGCTTAGCGGGGGCCCACCTCACAGATACGCAGTATTTT. Amino acid sequence: CASSLAGAHLTDTQYF.

This clonotype was detected only once. The chain joins TRBV6-5 to TRBJ2-5; D is unresolved. Germline values: CDR1 MNHEY, CDR2 SVGAGI. The CDR3 length is 16 residues. V dropped 3 bases and J dropped 1 base, with 15 bases sitting between them. DNA for the CDR3: TGTGCCAGCAGTTATAGAGGTTTGTGGAGCCAAGAGACCCAGTACTTC. It translates to CASSYRGLWSQETQYF.

The chain employs TRBV6-5 and TRBJ2-3; 9 bases line up with TRBD1. CDR3 length equals 14 residues. Trimming removed 7 bases from V and 4 bases from J; junction bases left unmatched: 6. Germline CDR1 reads MNHEY; CDR2 reads SVGAGI. The CDR3 here is CASTRTGESDTQYF. CDR3 DNA sequence: TGTGCCAGCACCAGGACAGGGGAATCAGATACGCAGTATTTT.

There are a few counts of this clonotype. Since a much larger clone is just one base distant, this may be a read error. V gene TRBV7-2 combines with J gene TRBJ2-5; no definite D call. This CDR3 has 13 amino acids. CDR1 is SGHTA, CDR2 FQGNSA, per germline. The V end lost 5 bases, the J end lost 0 bases, and 7 bases lay between the germline ends. The chain's CDR3 is CASSVQYQETQYF. The CDR3, as DNA: TGTGCCAGCAGCGTACAGTACCAAGAGACCCAGTACTTC.

The CDR3 loop reads CASSPRVHNSPLHF. The DNA for the CDR3 is TGTGCCAGCAGCCCGAGGGTCCATAATTCACCCCTCCACTTT. V gene TRBV7-2 combines with J gene TRBJ1-6; no reliable D call. Germline CDR1 SGHTA, CDR2 FQGNSA. Trimming removed 5 bases at V and 5 bases at J, with 10 bases between. CDR3 length: 14 amino acids.

The chain links TRBV6-6 to TRBJ2-1, with 9 bases identical to TRBD1. V was pared by 2 bases and J by 5 bases, with 10 bases of the junction left unmatched. Germline values: CDR1 MNHNY, CDR2 SVGAGI (reference sequence). This CDR3 comprises 17 residues. In nucleotides, the CDR3 is TGTGCCAGCAGTTACGGGGGAAACAGGGGGCCCCACAATGAGCAGTTCTTC. Translated, it gives CASSYGGNRGPHNEQFF.

This chain links TRBV2 with TRBJ2-5, with 8 bases aligning to TRBD1. Germline V gene sequence: CDR1 SNHLY, CDR2 FYNNEI. V lost 6 bases and J lost 2; bases outside the gene matches: 8. This CDR3 comprises 15 residues. In DNA, the CDR3 is TGTGCCAGCAGGGAGCAGACAGGGGTTCAAGAGACCCAGTACTTC. This gives the protein CASREQTGVQETQYF.

At least ten counts were recorded for this clonotype. The rearrangement joins TRBV2 to TRBJ1-6; no reliable D call. There are 12 residues in the CDR3. The germline CDR1 and CDR2 sequences are SNHLY and FYNNEI. Trimming removed 9 bases from V and 7 bases from J, with 10 bases in between. Written as DNA, the CDR3 is TGTGCCAGACGGGAGAGGAATTCACCCCTCCACTTT. Encoded protein: CARRERNSPLHF.

This clonotype was counted ten times or more. The rearrangement links TRBV7-2 to TRBJ2-3, with D perhaps TRBD2 (5 bases). The CDR3 spans 14 residues. V gave up 3 bases and J gave up 3 bases, with 10 bases separating them. Per the germline V gene, CDR1 is SGHTA and CDR2 is FQGNSA. In nucleotides, the CDR3 is TGTGCCAGCAGCTTCAGCCGGGGAACAGATACGCAGTATTTT. It encodes CASSFSRGTDTQYF.

V and J are TRBV7-2 and TRBJ2-7, with 7 bases matching TRBD1. The CDR3 has 15 residues. Germline loops: CDR1 SGHTA, CDR2 FQGNSA. Losses at the gene ends were 0 bases for V and 2 bases for J; bases not matched to a gene: 4. The CDR3 DNA reads TGTGCCAGCAGCTTAGCCGGGACAGCCACCTACGAGCAGTACTTC. It encodes CASSLAGTATYEQYF.

This chain uses TRBV27 with TRBJ2-1; D may match TRBD1 or TRBD2 (5 bases each). The CDR3 runs to 15 residues. V shed 5 bases and J shed 2 bases, with 13 bases lying between them. The V gene's germline CDR1 is MNHEY and CDR2 SMNVEV (reference sequence). CDR3 in amino acids: CASSRGADTYNEQFF. The CDR3 nucleotides read TGTGCCAGCAGTCGAGGGGCAGACACCTACAATGAGCAGTTCTTC.

This rearrangement joins TRBV29-1 to TRBJ1-2; 7 positions match TRBD1. This CDR3 comprises 16 residues. The V segment lost 1 base and the J segment 4 bases; nucleotides outside the gene matches: 12. Germline V lookup: CDR1 SQVTM, CDR2 ANQGSEA. This CDR3 is CSVEGWDSSSIYGYTF. The CDR3 coding sequence is TGCAGCGTTGAAGGGTGGGACAGCAGCTCAATCTATGGCTACACCTTC. The entire variable domain, with the rest obtained from reference TRBV29-1 and TRBJ1-2, is as follows: SAVISQKPSRDICQRGTSLTIQCQVDSQVTMMFWYRQQPGQSLTLIATANQGSEATYESGFVIDKFPISRPNLTFSTLTVSNMSPEDSSIYLCSVEGWDSSSIYGYTFGSGTRLTVV.

This clonotype showed up just a few times. J is TRBJ2-5 and V is TRBV6-5; no reliable D call. Trimming took off 7 bases at V and 5 bases at J, with 14 bases between the two ends. The germline CDR1 and CDR2 sequences are MNHEY and SVGAGI. The CDR3 totals 13 residues. As DNA, the CDR3 is TGTGCCAGCACCCACCGACAATCGGAGACCCAGTACTTC. This translates into CASTHRQSETQYF.

V gene TRBV5-1 combines with J gene TRBJ2-7, with TRBD2 matching 9 bases. CDR3 length: 16 residues. The V segment lost 0 bases and the J segment 7 bases; nucleotides outside the gene matches: 11. Per the germline V gene, CDR1 is SGHRS and CDR2 is YFSETQ. The CDR3 nucleotides are TGCGCCAGCAGCTTGGCCCTAGCGGGGAGGGACAATGAGCAGTACTTC. Protein: CASSLALAGRDNEQYF.

Ten or more counts support this clonotype. The V gene is TRBV7-9, the J gene TRBJ2-7, with TRBD1 as a possible D gene (5 bases). Germline CDR1 reads SEHNR; CDR2 reads FQNEAQ (reference sequence). The CDR3 has 13 amino acids. Trimming cost V 5 bases and J 6 bases, with 14 bases left between them. The CDR3 loop is CASSHLGASEQYF. Written as DNA, the CDR3 is TGTGCCAGCAGCCACCTAGGGGCCTCCGAGCAGTACTTC.